This is a list of T cell receptor beta chains from one sample in a study of blood T cells in healthy people across ages. TCRdb recomputed calls from the 5' RACE reads with MiXCR, one row per CDR3 protein. This sample has roughly 1.7 million distinct CDR3 sequences, with 34% found just once. The specimen was blood. The receptors originated from a woman aged 30 to 39 in good health. Both conserved end residues are part of each CDR3. Fields, in order: D gene, J gene, V gene, clone size, CDR3 DNA, CDR3 protein. A D gene is named only where the DNA matches it firmly. Clone sizes are given selectively: once, few, many, or a class where the clone is expanded.

>-|TRBJ1-5|TRBV29-1|-
TGCAGCGTTGCCATAAACCAGAATCAGCCCCAGCATTTT
CSVAINQNQPQHF
>TRBD2|TRBJ2-5|TRBV4-2|few
TGTGCCAGCAGCCAAGATTTCCGCGGGAGGGCGGAGACCCAGTACTTC
CASSQDFRGRAETQYF
>-|TRBJ2-7|TRBV6-1|-
TGTGCCAGCAGTGAAGATAAGGGGGGGTACGTTTCTGTGTACGAGCAGTACTTC
CASSEDKGGYVSVYEQYF
>-|TRBJ2-3|TRBV3-1|few
TGTGCCAGCAGCCGCCGGTCCTCTAGCACAGATACGCAGTATTTT
CASSRRSSSTDTQYF
>-|TRBJ2-7|TRBV28|-
TGTGCCAGCAGTTTCATGGGCAACCCCTACGAGCAGTACTTC
CASSFMGNPYEQYF
>TRBD1|TRBJ1-2|TRBV5-1|-
TGCGCCAGCAGCGTTGGGACAGGTATTAACTATGGCTACACCTTC
CASSVGTGINYGYTF
>TRBD2|TRBJ2-7|TRBV2|-
TGTGCCAGCAGTGGACTGGGGGACTACAATGAGCAGTACTTC
CASSGLGDYNEQYF
>TRBD1|TRBJ1-1|TRBV20-1|-
TGCAGTGCTGCGCAGTTTTCAGGGGGCACTGAAGCTTTCTTT
CSAAQFSGGTEAFF
>-|TRBJ1-5|TRBV9|-
TGTGCCAGCAGCGCTGGGGGTGGGGGCGTTAATCAGCCCCAGCATTTT
CASSAGGGGVNQPQHF
>TRBD2|TRBJ2-1|TRBV27|few
TGTGCCAGCACCCTAGCGGGGGGGGGAAGTGAGCAGTTCTTC
CASTLAGGGSEQFF
>-|TRBJ2-3|TRBV10-1|-
TGCGCCAGCAGTGAGGGGCACCCTAGCACAGATACGCAGTATTTT
CASSEGHPSTDTQYF
>TRBD2|TRBJ2-1|TRBV11-2|-
TGTGCCAGCAGCTTAGTACGGGGGGGCTACTACGATGAGCAGTTCTTC
CASSLVRGGYYDEQFF
>TRBD2|TRBJ2-5|TRBV9|few
TGTGCCAGCAGCGTAGGAGCGGGGGGCCCTGGAGGGCACGTCGAGACCCAGTACTTC
CASSVGAGGPGGHVETQYF